This T cell receptor beta chain was obtained from a study of T cell responses to AZD1222 COVID-19 vaccine. Study-wide background: It was second doses at about 4 or about 12 weeks that were pooled. General study results and limits: Spike-specific TCR breadth and depth were elevated following two AZD1222 doses. Repertoires were sampled only after the peak T cell response. Donor demographics were predominantly white British with a female majority; clonal diversity may be underestimated.

Details on this clone: Its antigen is not known.

Germline V lookup: CDR1 LNHNV, CDR2 YYDKDF (reference sequence). The CDR3 is made up of 15 amino acids. V gave up 5 bases and J gave up 0 bases, with 11 bases separating them. Sequencing used immunoSEQ multiplex PCR; TCRdb keeps in-frame clones, though not all of them. The table lists about 100,000 clones, over 75% of them singletons. Sequences were derived from peripheral blood, sampled on day 0 of AZD1222 vaccination. This clonotype was obtained from an adult in good health. The rearrangement links TRBV15 to TRBJ1-5; D might be TRBD1 (5 bases). CDR3 bases: TGTGCCACCAGCGGCCCCGACAGTAGCAATCAGCCCCAGCATTTT. Protein sequence: CATSGPDSSNQPQHF.